The 17 T cell receptor beta chains below come from one sample, sequenced in a study of tissue T cells after allogeneic stem cell transplantation. Time point given: mouse harvest day 7 after allogeneic transplant. Each mouse received 10^7 T-cell-depleted marrow cells plus 10^6 splenic CD5+ T cells by tail vein. Clones were sequenced by immunoSEQ multiplex PCR, and TCRdb holds only the in-frame ones, with some missing. The sample lists roughly 6,600 clones; over 40% were seen once. The specimen sequenced was lymph node tissue. These receptors all come from a female BALB/c mouse given C57BL/6 T cells with graft-versus-host disease after an allogeneic hematopoietic cell transplant.

Regarding this clone: The gene names here belong to mouse. Incomplete CDR3 DNA: TGTGCAAGCAGCGGACAGGGGAATTCGCCCCTCTAC. Translation gives CASSGQGNSPLY. The entire CDR3 is CASSGQGNSPLYF. The rearrangement joins TRBV16 to TRBJ1-6; 9 bases line up with TRBD1. The CDR3 extends 1 residue past the end of the read, so its final part is completed from the germline J gene. TRBJ1-6 qualifies as an ORF whose function is uncertain. Germline loops: CDR1 SGHSA, CDR2 FRNQAP. There are 13 residues in the CDR3. The trim removed 5 bases at V and 7 bases at J, leaving 0 bases unmatched.

Concerning this clone itself: Any gene name here is a mouse gene name. Read coverage stops 1 residue before the CDR3 terminus; the germline J gene supplies the remainder. The J gene is TRBJ1-1, the V gene TRBV1, with D maybe TRBD1 (5 bases). CDR3 length: 14 amino acids. The germline gives CDR1 NSQYPW, CDR2 LRSPGD (reference sequence). V was shortened by 3 bases and J by 0 bases, with 8 bases between the two germline ends. This CDR3 is CTCSARTTNTEVFF. The DNA read from the CDR3 is TGCACCTGCAGTGCCAGGACAACAAACACAGAAGTCTTC. The variable domain in full, with the rest retrieved from reference TRBV1 and TRBJ1-1, is VTLLEQNPRWRLVPRGQAVNLRCILKNSQYPWMSWYQQDLQKQLQWLFTLRSPGDKEVKSLPGADYLATRVTDTELRLQVANMSQGRTLYCTCSARTTNTEVFFGKGTRLTVV.

Concerning this clone itself: Gene names refer to mouse genes. The read comes to an end 1 residue before the CDR3 does, leaving the germline J gene to fill in the end. V usage is TRBV26 and J usage is TRBJ1-4, with D unresolved. Per the germline V gene, CDR1 is KGHPV and CDR2 is FQNQEV (reference sequence). V lost 0 bases and J 3 bases, leaving 5 bases between the germline ends. CDR3 length: 14 residues. The CDR3 is CASSLSTTNERLFF. The sequenced part of the CDR3 DNA is TGTGCCAGCAGTCTGTCAACAACCAACGAAAGATTATTT.

Worth noting for this clone: Genes here carry mouse names. The CDR3 is cut off 1 residue early in the read; its end comes from the germline J gene. The chain links TRBV23 to TRBJ1-4; no check of the table's D call, TRBD1, against the DNA was made. The CDR3 covers 15 residues. Looked up from germline, CDR1 is KGHTA and CDR2 is FQNQQP. CDR3 amino acids: CSSSQGQGASERLFF. The CDR3 DNA, read in part, is TGCTCCAGCAGTCAAGGACAGGGGGCCAGCGAAAGATTATTT.

In its sample, this clone ranks as medium-sized. The germline and genes are mouse ones. The CDR3 extends 1 residue past the end of the read, so its final part is completed from the germline J gene. V gene TRBV13-3 combines with J gene TRBJ1-4; 8 nucleotides agree with TRBD1. The ends lost 0 bases at V and 0 bases at J; junction bases unmatched: 1. This CDR3 is 16 amino acids long. Germline CDR1 NNHDY, CDR2 SYVADS. Here the CDR3 reads CASSDATGVSNERLFF. The DNA read from the CDR3 is TGTGCCAGCAGTGATGCGACAGGGGTTTCCAACGAAAGATTATTT. The variable domain in full, with the rest retrieved from reference TRBV13-3 and TRBJ1-4, is EAAVTQSPRSKVAVTGGKVTLSCHQTNNHDYMYWYRQDTGHGLRLIHYSYVADSTEKGDIPDGYKASRPSQENFSLILELASLSQTAVYFCASSDATGVSNERLFFGHGTKLSVL.

This clone has a handful of counts. Genes here carry mouse names. The read is 1 residue too short to cover the CDR3 end, so that end is filled in from the germline J gene. This chain connects TRBV15 to TRBJ2-7; the match to TRBD2 covers 8 bases. This CDR3 comprises 14 residues. Germline CDR1 and CDR2: SGHND and FRSKSL. The J segment lost 7 bases and the V segment lost 0 bases, leaving 5 bases of the junction unmatched. The CDR3: CASSLAGGAREQYF. The covered CDR3 bases are TGTGCCAGCAGTTTAGCAGGGGGGGCGCGGGAACAGTAC.

This clone showed up just once. The genes are named according to mouse. The read is 1 residue too short to cover the CDR3 end, so that end is filled in from the germline J gene. This sequence joins TRBV31 and TRBJ2-7, with 11 bases identical to TRBD2. The CDR3 contains 13 residues. Germline loops: CDR1 GKSSPN, CDR2 SITVG. With 1 base clipped from V and 4 bases from J, the junction kept 0 bases outside the gene matches. The CDR3 loop reads CAWSRTGGYEQYF. The sequenced part of the CDR3 DNA is TGTGCCTGGAGTCGGACTGGGGGGTATGAACAGTAC.

To note about this clone: Mouse gene names apply. Other nucleotide sequences from this sample produce the same CDR3. The CDR3 spells CASSLGQNTEVFF. CDR3 bases read: TGTGCCAGCAGTCTCGGACAGAACACAGAAGTCTTC. The chain joins TRBV26 to TRBJ1-1; no clear D gene. The read falls 1 residue short of the CDR3 end, and the missing part is taken from the germline J gene. The V end was cut by 3 bases, the J end by 0 bases, with 5 bases between. The CDR3 consists of 13 residues. Germline V CDR1 and CDR2: KGHPV, FQNQEV (reference sequence). Combining the CDR3 with reference TRBV26 and TRBJ1-1 gives the whole variable domain NSKVIQTPRYLVKGQGQKAKMRCIPEKGHPVVFWYQQNKNNEFKFLINFQNQEVLQQIDMTEKRFSAECPSNSPCSLEIQSSEAGDSALYLCASSLGQNTEVFFGKGTRLTVV.

Worth noting for this clone: The gene names given are mouse names. Sequencing ends 1 residue short of the CDR3 end; the germline J gene provides the rest. The gene calls are TRBV26 and TRBJ2-5, with 7 bases that match TRBD2. The germline V gene has CDR1 KGHPV and CDR2 FQNQEV (reference sequence). This CDR3 has 13 amino acids. Trimming removed 3 bases from V and 4 bases from J; junction bases left unmatched: 1. CDR3 DNA (partial): TGTGCCAGCAGTCTTGGGGGGAAAGACACCCAGTAC. As protein: CASSLGGKDTQY. The full CDR3 protein is CASSLGGKDTQYF. Complete variable domain (other parts from reference TRBV26 and TRBJ2-5): NSKVIQTPRYLVKGQGQKAKMRCIPEKGHPVVFWYQQNKNNEFKFLINFQNQEVLQQIDMTEKRFSAECPSNSPCSLEIQSSEAGDSALYLCASSLGGKDTQYFGPGTRLLVL.

Concerning this clone: The genes and germline here are from mouse. The CDR3 end lies 1 residue beyond the end of the read and is filled in from the germline J gene. J is TRBJ2-5 and V is TRBV26; TRBD1 matches 7 bases. The V and J ends lost 5 bases and 1 base, in that order; junction bases with no gene match: 6. The CDR3 spans 15 residues. Per germline, CDR1 KGHPV and CDR2 FQNQEV (reference sequence). The CDR3 sequence: CASSSRGQHQDTQYF. CDR3 DNA, as far as it was read: TGTGCCAGCAGTTCCCGGGGACAGCACCAAGACACCCAGTAC.

Remarks on this clone: The gene symbols are mouse symbols. With the read ending 1 residue before the CDR3 end, the germline J gene is used to fill in that end. The rearrangement uses TRBV12-1 and TRBJ1-2, with TRBD1 identical over 10 bases. With 3 bases clipped from V and 3 bases from J, the junction kept 9 bases outside the gene matches. In germline, CDR1 is SGHSN, CDR2 HYEKVE. CDR3 size: 16 residues. The covered CDR3 bases are TGTGCCAGCTCTTCACGTCCGGGACAGGGGCACTCCGACTACACC. Protein sequence: CASSSRPGQGHSDYT. The entire CDR3 protein is CASSSRPGQGHSDYTF.

This clone is large. Genes here carry mouse names. With the read ending 1 residue before the CDR3 end, the germline J gene is used to fill in that end. The chain couples TRBV2 to TRBJ2-7, with a weak D call TRBD1 (6 bases). V was pared by 5 bases and J by 0 bases, with 11 bases between. The CDR3 loop spans 14 amino acids. The germline V gene encodes CDR1 LGHNA and CDR2 YSYQKL. CDR3 sequence: CASSSGAPSYEQYF. CDR3 bases read: TGTGCCAGCAGCTCAGGGGCCCCCTCCTATGAACAGTAC.

About this clone itself: These gene names are mouse names. The missing CDR3 end, 1 residue past where the read stops, is filled in from the germline J gene. The V call is TRBV26, the J call TRBJ2-5, with TRBD2 identical over 13 bases. Germline V lookup: CDR1 KGHPV, CDR2 FQNQEV (reference sequence). The trim removed 4 bases at V and 4 bases at J, leaving 2 bases unmatched. The CDR3 loop spans 15 amino acids. The part of the CDR3 DNA that was read is TGTGCCAGCAGTCCGGGACTGGGGGGGAAAGACACCCAGTAC. It encodes CASSPGLGGKDTQY. Given in full, the CDR3 is CASSPGLGGKDTQYF.

Comment on this clone: The gene names given are mouse names. The read ends 1 residue before the CDR3 terminus; that terminus is restored from the germline J gene. V gene TRBV14 combines with J gene TRBJ2-1; D not resolved. The ends were cut back, 2 bases at V and 0 bases at J, with 6 bases in the middle. There are 14 residues in the CDR3. Germline V gene lookup returns CDR1 SGHDT and CDR2 FRDEAV. The CDR3 here is CASSLGNNYAEQFF. The covered CDR3 bases are TGTGCCAGCAGTTTGGGGAATAACTATGCTGAGCAGTTC.

Details on this clone: The genes and germline here are from mouse. The sequenced fragment ends 1 residue before the CDR3 boundary, so the rest is inferred from the germline J gene. The V and J genes are TRBV1 and TRBJ1-2; a possible D gene is TRBD1 (6 bases). This CDR3 has 14 residues. Germline CDR1 and CDR2: NSQYPW and LRSPGD (reference sequence). V shed 2 bases and J shed 1 base, with 8 bases lying between them. Partial CDR3 DNA: TGCACCTGCAGTGCAAGGGACAAAAACTCCGACTACACC. It is translated as CTCSARDKNSDYT. The full CDR3 sequence reads CTCSARDKNSDYTF.

With respect to this clone: The gene symbols are mouse symbols. The CDR3 end falls 1 residue outside the read, so it is completed with the germline J gene. The chain has TRBV20 and TRBJ2-4, with D tentatively TRBD1 (5 bases). CDR1 is GFQATS and CDR2 is STVNSAI in the germline V gene. The CDR3 runs 15 residues. Trimming cost V 1 base and J 0 bases, with 11 bases left between them. CDR3 bases read: TGTGGTGCTAGGGGCAGGGTCCCTAGTCAAAACACCTTGTAC. Protein sequence: CGARGRVPSQNTLY. The whole CDR3 is CGARGRVPSQNTLYF. The whole variable domain, filled in from reference TRBV20 and TRBJ2-4, reads GALVYQYPRRTICKSGTSMRMECQAVGFQATSVAWYRQSPQKTFELIALSTVNSAIKYEQNFTQEKFPISHPNLSFSSMTVLNAYLEDRGLYLCGARGRVPSQNTLYFGAGTRLSVL.

The table lists this clone with a few counts. Genes and germline come from the mouse. Read coverage stops 1 residue before the CDR3 terminus; the germline J gene supplies the remainder. The J gene is TRBJ2-1, the V gene TRBV16; 10 bases agree with TRBD2. This CDR3 has 15 amino acids. Germline CDR1 and CDR2: SGHSA and FRNQAP. After removal of 3 bases from V and 3 bases from J, the junction contained 2 bases not matched to a gene. CDR3 amino acids: CASSFLGGLYAEQFF. CDR3 DNA (partial): TGTGCAAGCAGCTTCCTGGGGGGGCTCTATGCTGAGCAGTTC. Supplemented by reference TRBV16 and TRBJ2-1, the full variable domain reads NAGVIQTPRHKVTGKGQEATLWCEPISGHSAVFWYRQTIVQGLEFLTYFRNQAPIDDSGMPKERFSAQMPNQSHSTLKIQSTQPQDSAVYLCASSFLGGLYAEQFFGPGTRLTVL.